Each of the 15 T cell receptor beta chains below was sequenced from the same sample in a study of breast tumors, draining lymph nodes, adjacent tissues. Each CDR3 protein gets one entry after TCRdb re-called the multiplex PCR reads with MiXCR. The table has 200,000 to 300,000 distinct CDR3 sequences, over 30% seen once. The lymph nodes were axillary draining lymph nodes from breast cancer patients. The sequenced material came from axillary lymph node tissue. The receptors originated from a female donor with breast cancer. Some clones in this sample may be carry-over from other donors' samples.

As regards this clonotype: At one of its ends the junction is not consistent with the germline gene, which may arise from a read error. V is TRBV10-3 and J is TRBJ1-3; possible D gene TRBD1, 6 bases. CDR1 and CDR2 from the germline V gene are ENHRY and SYGVKD. This CDR3 is 14 amino acids long. DNA of the CDR3: TGTGCCATCAGTGGTTCAGGGGAGGTGGACACCGTATATTTT. Its protein product is CAISGSGEVDTVYF.

This clonotype was detected once. One junction end disagrees with the germline gene, perhaps due to a read error. This sequence joins TRBV20-1 and TRBJ2-1; 7 nucleotides agree with TRBD2. This CDR3 region has 14 residues. The germline CDR1 and CDR2 sequences are DFQATT and SNEGSKA (reference sequence). The CDR3 spells CSARGGGSGSEQSF. DNA for the CDR3: TGCAGTGCTAGAGGCGGCGGGAGTGGGAGTGAGCAGTCCTTC.

Many counts were recorded for this clonotype. The V gene is TRBV5-1, the J gene TRBJ1-6; 7 positions match TRBD1. Germline values: CDR1 SGHRS, CDR2 YFSETQ. This CDR3 spans 15 amino acids. V gave up 0 bases and J gave up 10 bases; unmatched junction bases: 7. DNA for the CDR3: TGCGCCAGCAGCTTGGAAGGGACAGTCGCATCACCCCTCCACTTT. It encodes CASSLEGTVASPLHF.

This clonotype was counted ten times or more. The chain is built from TRBV20-1 and TRBJ2-7; 7 nucleotides align to TRBD1. Germline CDR1 and CDR2: DFQATT and SNEGSKA (reference sequence). The CDR3 sequence is 13 residues long. Losses at the gene ends were 4 bases for V and 1 base for J; bases not matched to a gene: 4. CDR3 residues: CSANRQGSYEQYF. The DNA for the CDR3 is TGCAGTGCTAATCGACAGGGATCCTACGAGCAGTACTTC.

J is TRBJ2-1 and V is TRBV6-1; 10 nucleotides agree with TRBD2. This CDR3 is built from 15 residues. With 4 bases clipped from V and 2 bases from J, the junction kept 2 bases outside the gene matches. CDR1 is MNHNS and CDR2 is SASEGT in the germline V gene. DNA for the CDR3: TGTGCCAGCAGTGGTCTAGCGGGAGCCTACAATGAGCAGTTCTTC. It codes for CASSGLAGAYNEQFF.

There are a few counts of this clonotype. A read error is possible here, since a much larger clone lies one base away. J is TRBJ2-1 and V is TRBV7-8; 7 nucleotides line up with TRBD2. The CDR3 has 15 amino acids. Germline V CDR1 and CDR2: SGHVS, FQNEAQ. The CDR3: CASSQEAGADNEQLF. The CDR3 DNA follows: TGTGCCAGCAGCCAGGAGGCGGGAGCCGACAATGAGCAGCTCTTC.

The CDR3 spells CASSLMTDQETQYF. In DNA, the CDR3 is TGTGCCAGCTCACTAATGACGGACCAAGAGACCCAGTACTTC. The J gene is TRBJ2-5, the V gene TRBV18, with D unclear. Germline V CDR1 and CDR2: KGHSH, LQKENI. Trimming removed 4 bases at V and 0 bases at J, with 9 bases between. This CDR3 spans 14 amino acids.

The rearrangement links TRBV28 to TRBJ2-7; 7 nucleotides match TRBD2. The CDR3 is 15 residues long. The junction had 10 bases not matched to a gene; V was cut back by 5 bases and J by 3 bases. The V gene's germline CDR1 is MDHEN and CDR2 SYDVKM. The CDR3 region is CASSPRLAGRYEQYF. CDR3 nucleotides: TGTGCCAGCAGTCCCCGACTAGCAGGCCGCTACGAGCAGTACTTC. The complete variable domain, with remaining parts taken from reference TRBV28 and TRBJ2-7, reads DVKVTQSSRYLVKRTGEKVFLECVQDMDHENMFWYRQDPGLGLRLIYFSYDVKMKEKGDIPEGYSVSREKKERFSLILESASTNQTSMYLCASSPRLAGRYEQYFGPGTRLTVT.

This clonotype was detected ten times or more. The J gene is TRBJ2-5, the V gene TRBV20-1, with 9 bases lining up with TRBD2. CDR3 length equals 13 residues. Germline V gives CDR1 DFQATT, CDR2 SNEGSKA (reference sequence). With 2 bases clipped from V and 4 bases from J, the junction kept 2 bases outside the gene matches. CDR3 amino acids: CSARRRGGETQYF. The CDR3, as DNA: TGCAGTGCTAGAAGGCGGGGGGGAGAGACCCAGTACTTC.

This clonotype was observed at least ten times. The V and J genes are TRBV20-1 and TRBJ1-6, with D tentatively TRBD1 (5 bases). The CDR3 is made up of 13 amino acids. The germline V and J ends were trimmed by 3 bases and 10 bases, with 13 bases remaining between them. Germline V gene lookup returns CDR1 DFQATT and CDR2 SNEGSKA (reference sequence). The CDR3 coding sequence is TGCAGTGCTAGTTCCAGGCGGGACTCACCCCTCCACTTT. This encodes CSASSRRDSPLHF.

Concerning this clonotype itself: A much more abundant neighbour one base away suggests this may be a read error. CDR3 sequence (DNA): TGTGCCAGCAGCTTGTCAGATCCACAGGGGGAAAAACTGTTTTTT. Protein sequence: CASSLSDPQGEKLFF. The chain links TRBV5-5 to TRBJ1-4, with 7 bases fitting TRBD1. The CDR3 spans 15 residues. V lost 1 base to trimming and J lost 8 bases; unmatched junction nucleotides: 8. Looked up from germline, CDR1 is SGHKS and CDR2 is YYEKEE (reference sequence). Drawing the rest from reference TRBV5-5 and TRBJ1-4, the complete variable domain is DAGVTQSPTHLIKTRGQQVTLRCSPISGHKSVSWYQQVLGQGPQFIFQYYEKEERGRGNFPDRFSARQFPNYSSELNVNALLLGDSALYLCASSLSDPQGEKLFFGSGTQLSVL.

Only a few counts were recorded for this clonotype. The chain has TRBV12-5 and TRBJ2-6, with 12 bases identical to TRBD1. This CDR3 is built from 20 residues. Per the germline V gene, CDR1 is LGHNT and CDR2 is FRNRAP. Trimming at V came to 0 bases and at J to 0 bases, leaving 6 bases not matched to a gene. CDR3 sequence reads: CASGLVRGQGANSGANVLTF. CDR3 coding DNA: TGTGCTAGTGGTTTGGTAAGGGGACAGGGGGCGAACTCTGGGGCCAACGTCCTGACTTTC.

This clonotype was detected ten times or more. The CDR3 sequence: CASGLGKASGGGDTQYF. CDR3 DNA: TGTGCTAGTGGTTTGGGAAAGGCTAGCGGGGGGGGAGATACGCAGTATTTT. The rearrangement uses TRBV12-5 and TRBJ2-3; 12 nucleotides align to TRBD2. This CDR3 comprises 17 residues. CDR1 is LGHNT and CDR2 is FRNRAP in the germline V gene. V shed 1 base and J 5 bases; nucleotides not matched to a gene: 7. The entire variable domain, with the rest obtained from reference TRBV12-5 and TRBJ2-3, is as follows: DARVTQTPRHKVTEMGQEVTMRCQPILGHNTVFWYRQTMMQGLELLAYFRNRAPLDDSGMPKDRFSAEMPDATLATLKIQPSEPRDSAVYFCASGLGKASGGGDTQYFGPGTRLTVL.

The V gene is TRBV2, the J gene TRBJ2-7; 11 bases line up with TRBD2. CDR1 and CDR2 (germline): SNHLY, FYNNEI. The CDR3 has 13 residues. V shed 5 bases, J shed 6 bases, and the junction held 3 bases outside the gene matches. The CDR3 bases are TGTGCCAGCAGTTTAGCGGGAGGGCCCGAGCAGTACTTC. As protein: CASSLAGGPEQYF.

Ten or more counts support this clonotype. The chain carries TRBV20-1 and TRBJ2-5, with D perhaps matching TRBD1 or TRBD2 (5 bases each). The length of the CDR3 is 15 residues. V was clipped by 3 bases and J by 0 bases, with 14 bases between them. In germline, CDR1 is DFQATT, CDR2 SNEGSKA (reference sequence). In DNA form, the CDR3 reads TGCAGTGCTAGGGGACCCACTGGGTACCAAGAGACCCAGTACTTC. Protein sequence: CSARGPTGYQETQYF.